This is a list of T cell receptor beta chains from one sample in a study of PD-1 blockade in classical Hodgkin lymphoma. Produced via immunoSEQ multiplex PCR; TCRdb's table is partial and in-frame only. The sample lists approximately 100,000 clones, approximately 90% seen once, with about 7.1% in the top ten. The starting material was peripheral blood mononuclear cells (PBMCs), obtained before the second cycle of nivolumab. The receptors were gathered from a human donor with classical Hodgkin lymphoma. Both conserved end residues are part of each CDR3. The D gene is left open where the match is weak. Clone size is stated in some rows and not others, as once, few, many or a class when expanded.

>16|-|TRBV2|TRBJ2-1|-
TGTGCCAGCAGTGAATTGGGGACGGCATTCGGGAATGAGCAGTTCTTC
CASSELGTAFGNEQFF
>16|-|TRBV19|TRBJ1-5|TRBD1
TGTGCCAGTAGTATAGGAGGGACAGGGGTTATTACGCCCCAGCATTTT
CASSIGGTGVITPQHF
>15|-|TRBV27|TRBJ2-7|TRBD1
TGTGCCAGCAGTTTATACAGGGGGATCTCCTACGAGCAGTACTTC
CASSLYRGISYEQYF
>14|-|TRBV7-2|TRBJ1-6|TRBD1
TGTGCCAGCAGCAGGACAGGCCCCTGGTCACCCCTCCACTTT
CASSRTGPWSPLHF
>13|-|TRBV4-2|TRBJ1-2|-
TGTGCCAGCAGCCAAGGACTCGAGTATGGCTACACCTTC
CASSQGLEYGYTF
>14|-|TRBV11-2|TRBJ2-7|TRBD1
TGTGCCAGCAGCTCCCCCGGACAGGACTACGAGCAGTACTTC
CASSSPGQDYEQYF
>14|-|TRBV6-5|TRBJ2-1|TRBD2
TGTGCCAGCAGTTACTCGAACGGCGGGGGAGAGCAGTTCTTC
CASSYSNGGGEQFF
>17|-|TRBV7-8|TRBJ2-7|TRBD1
TGTGCCAGCAGCTCAAGAGACTCCGGGACAGGGAACTACGAGCAGTACTTC
CASSSRDSGTGNYEQYF
>14|-|TRBV28|TRBJ1-4|-
TGTGCCAGCAGGCCGGGACTGAGTAATGAAAAACTGTTTTTT
CASRPGLSNEKLFF
>16|-|TRBV11-3|TRBJ1-1|-
TGTGCCAGCAGCTTAGACCCCTCGGCAGGTCGGACTGAAGCTTTCTTT
CASSLDPSAGRTEAFF
>14|-|TRBV6-1|TRBJ2-5|TRBD1
TGTGCCAGCCTGACAGGGTTCCGAGTAGAGACCCAGTACTTC
CASLTGFRVETQYF
>13|once|TRBV5-1|TRBJ1-2|-
TGCGCCAGCAGCGAGGACGGGTTCTATGGCTACACCTTC
CASSEDGFYGYTF
>13|-|TRBV19|TRBJ1-1|-
TGTGCCAGTAGCACTCTTAATGAGGCTGAAGCTTTCTTT
CASSTLNEAEAFF
>14|-|TRBV6-6|TRBJ1-1|-
TGTGCCAGCTCCATAGGGGGGCGAATCACTGAAGCTTTCTTT
CASSIGGRITEAFF
>17|-|TRBV5-4|TRBJ2-5|TRBD1
TGTGCCAGCAGCTTGGAAGTCGGGACAGACTACAGGGAGACCCAGTACTTC
CASSLEVGTDYRETQYF
>15|-|TRBV6-5|TRBJ1-6|TRBD1
TGTGCCAGCAGAAGAGGGACAGCCGAAAATTCACCCCTCCACTTT
CASRRGTAENSPLHF
>15|-|TRBV19|TRBJ2-5|-
TGTGCCAGTAGTATAGGCCCAGGGGGAGGTGAGACCCAGTACTTC
CASSIGPGGGETQYF
>14|-|TRBV5-6|TRBJ1-2|-
TGTGCCAGCAGCTGGTGGCCAGGGATCTATGGCTACACCTTC
CASSWWPGIYGYTF
>15|-|TRBV6-1|TRBJ1-1|-
TGTGCCAGCAGTGAAGGGGGCGGATCCGGGACTGAAGCTTTCTTT
CASSEGGGSGTEAFF
>16|-|TRBV5-6|TRBJ1-3|-
TGTGCCAGCAGCTTCTATACAGGAGTCTCTGGAAACACCATATATTTT
CASSFYTGVSGNTIYF
>15|-|TRBV4-1|TRBJ2-7|TRBD2
TGCGCCAGCAGCCAAACCGGGACTAGCGGGGACGAGCAGTACTTC
CASSQTGTSGDEQYF
>14|-|TRBV6-5|TRBJ2-2|-
TGTGCCAGCAGTTACGACAGTGTGACCGGGGAGCTGTTTTTT
CASSYDSVTGELFF
>14|-|TRBV9|TRBJ2-7|-
TGTGCCAGCAGCCCCGGTGGGGGCGGATACGAGCAGTACTTC
CASSPGGGGYEQYF
>15|-|TRBV6-5|TRBJ1-1|TRBD1
TGTGCCAGCAGCTTTAGACAGGGGATGAACACTGAAGCTTTCTTT
CASSFRQGMNTEAFF
>14|-|TRBV19|TRBJ1-5|-
TGTGCCAGTAGTATAGCTCGCAGCCCTCAGCCCCAGCATTTT
CASSIARSPQPQHF
>14|-|TRBV4-2|TRBJ1-4|TRBD1
TGTGCCAGCACCTTGGACAGGGGGCATGAAAAACTGTTTTTT
CASTLDRGHEKLFF
>13|-|TRBV7-9|TRBJ1-3|-
TGTGCCAGCAGCTCGGGACGAATAAACACCATATATTTT
CASSSGRINTIYF
>14|-|TRBV7-9|TRBJ2-3|-
TGTGCCAGCAGCGAGAGGGGGGTCACAGATACGCAGTATTTT
CASSERGVTDTQYF
>17|-|TRBV5-1|TRBJ2-1|TRBD1
TGCGCCAGCAGCGACTCGCCCGGGACAGGGTACAACAATGAGCAGTTCTTC
CASSDSPGTGYNNEQFF
>15|-|TRBV4-2|TRBJ1-4|TRBD1
TGTGCCAGCAGCCAATTAGTACAGGGGATTGAAAAACTGTTTTTT
CASSQLVQGIEKLFF
>13|-|TRBV15|TRBJ2-7|-
TGTGCCACCAGCATGCTCAGGGTTGACGAGCAGTACTTC
CATSMLRVDEQYF
>12|-|TRBV19|TRBJ2-1|-
TGTGCCAGTAGTATAGGGGGTAATGAGCAGTTCTTC
CASSIGGNEQFF
>17|-|TRBV9|TRBJ1-6|-
TGTGCCAGCAGCCCTCGACAGACGAGCTCCTATAATTCACCCCTCCACTTT
CASSPRQTSSYNSPLHF
>13|-|TRBV29-1|TRBJ2-1|TRBD1
TGCAGCGCCGGGACAGGGGGAGGCAATGAGCAGTTCTTC
CSAGTGGGNEQFF
>15|-|TRBV4-3|TRBJ1-2|TRBD1
TGCGCCAGCAGCCAAGATTCGCAGGGGGTGTATGGCTACACCTTC
CASSQDSQGVYGYTF
>11|-|TRBV7-9|TRBJ2-7|-
TGTGCCAGCGTCGGCAGCTACGAGCAGTACTTC
CASVGSYEQYF
>14|-|TRBV6-1|TRBJ2-1|-
TGTGCCAGCAGTGGTGGCTTGGACTACAATGAGCAGTTCTTC
CASSGGLDYNEQFF
>15|-|TRBV19|TRBJ1-6|TRBD1
TGTGCCAGTAGCACAGGGGCTTCCTATAATTCACCCCTCCACTTT
CASSTGASYNSPLHF
>16|-|TRBV4-2|TRBJ1-2|TRBD1
TGTGCCAGCAGCCGAGACTACAGGGGGCGCGGGTATGGCTACACCTTC
CASSRDYRGRGYGYTF
>14|-|TRBV7-9|TRBJ2-7|-
TGTGCCAGCAGCTTAGACTGGAGCTCCTACGAGCAGTACTTC
CASSLDWSSYEQYF
>13|-|TRBV30|TRBJ2-7|TRBD2
TGTGCCGGACACTCCCAGCGGGAGTGGGTGCAGTACTTC
CAGHSQREWVQYF